Listed here are 21 T cell receptor beta chains from one sample, sequenced in a study of control samples from healthy donors and cancer patients (dated by TCRdb to the early 2020s). Library preparation employed the immunoSEQ multiplex PCR assay. Held by TCRdb, this immuneACCESS table contains in-frame sequences only and omits some clones. Under half of the omission traces to an unresolved V gene where checked; the cause of the rest is unknown. The sample records 100,000 to 150,000 clones, roughly 92% of which are singletons. The top ten clonotypes cover around 5.8% of the sample. Sequencing used blood. These receptors all stem from a man between 18 and 29 years old in good health.

Only a few counts were recorded for this clone. The chain has TRBV6-1 and TRBJ1-2, with D perhaps matching TRBD1 (5 bases). The germline gives CDR1 MNHNS, CDR2 SASEGT. The V gene lost 1 base and the J gene lost 0 bases, with 6 bases spanning the gap. The CDR3 consists of 14 residues. CDR3 nucleotide sequence: TGTGCCAGCAGTGAAGGGGGCGCTAACTATGGCTACACCTTC. This encodes CASSEGGANYGYTF.

This clone was detected only once. The gene calls are TRBV6-6 and TRBJ2-3, with 7 bases aligning to TRBD1. Germline CDR1 MNHNY, CDR2 SVGAGI (reference sequence). The CDR3 contains 14 residues. V was clipped by 4 bases and J by 1 base; unmatched bases: 2. The CDR3 nucleotides read TGTGCCAGCAGTTTCCAGGGGGGCACAGATACGCAGTATTTT. Residues: CASSFQGGTDTQYF.

The chain joins TRBV6-5 to TRBJ1-6; 10 nucleotides line up with TRBD1. Trimming took 7 bases from V and 14 from J; bases not matched to a gene: 14. The CDR3 length is 15 residues. Looked up from germline, CDR1 is MNHEY and CDR2 is SVGAGI. The CDR3 nucleotides read TGTGCCAGCATACGACCCCCCCCGGGACAGGGGACCCTCCACTTT. Encoded protein: CASIRPPPGQGTLHF.

In nucleotides, the CDR3 is TGTGCCAGCAGTTACAACCCGTCAAGTGGCTACACCTTC. Translating gives CASSYNPSSGYTF. The rearrangement joins TRBV6-5 to TRBJ1-2; D unresolved. This CDR3 region has 13 residues. Germline V gene sequence: CDR1 MNHEY, CDR2 SVGAGI. Between the trimmed V and J ends, which lost 2 bases and 7 bases, there was a span of 11 bases.

V usage is TRBV4-1 and J usage is TRBJ2-3, with 15 bases fitting TRBD2. The germline V gene encodes CDR1 MGHRA and CDR2 YSYEKL. The CDR3 runs to 17 residues. V shed 4 bases and J 4 bases; nucleotides not matched to a gene: 6. The DNA for the CDR3 is TGCGCCAGCAGCCGCGGACTAGCGGGGGGGCCCGCAGATACGCAGTATTTT. Its translation: CASSRGLAGGPADTQYF.

V usage is TRBV2 and J usage is TRBJ2-1; D may be TRBD1 or TRBD2 (5 bases each). Trimming stripped 6 bases from V and 5 bases from J, with 20 bases between. From germline, CDR1 is SNHLY and CDR2 FYNNEI. CDR3 length equals 16 residues. The CDR3 DNA reads TGTGCCAGCAGCGAGAGGGCAGGGAGTAGGGACAATGAGCAGTTCTTC. This gives the protein CASSERAGSRDNEQFF.

The V and J genes are TRBV6-4 and TRBJ2-3, with 13 bases matching TRBD2. The CDR3 has 16 amino acids. CDR1 MRHNA and CDR2 SNTAGT come from the germline V gene. V dropped 2 bases and J dropped 5; count of bases not matched to a gene: 4. The CDR3 DNA sequence: TGTGCCAGCAGTGACACTAGCGGGGGGGCCCTAGATACGCAGTATTTT. Its translation is CASSDTSGGALDTQYF.

V is TRBV19 and J is TRBJ1-1; 10 nucleotides align to TRBD1. Per germline, CDR1 LNHDA and CDR2 SQIVND (reference sequence). J was trimmed by 0 bases and V by 3 bases; bases with no gene match: 7. The CDR3 has 17 amino acids. CDR3 coding DNA: TGTGCCAGTAGTATGAGGGACAGGGGAAGTATGAACACTGAAGCTTTCTTT. Its protein product is CASSMRDRGSMNTEAFF. Together with reference TRBV19 and TRBJ1-1, the CDR3 gives the full variable domain: DGGITQSPKYLFRKEGQNVTLSCEQNLNHDAMYWYRQDPGQGLRLIYYSQIVNDFQKGDIAEGYSVSREKKESFPLTVTSAQKNPTAFYLCASSMRDRGSMNTEAFFGQGTRLTVV.

This clone appeared once. CDR3 in DNA: TGTGCCAGCAGTTTATTGGGTAGCACAGATACGCAGTATTTT. Protein: CASSLLGSTDTQYF. The gene calls are TRBV27 and TRBJ2-3; D is undetermined. Trimming shortened V by 1 base and J by 0 bases, and 5 bases separated the two germline ends. The CDR3 is 14 amino acids. Looked up from germline, CDR1 is MNHEY and CDR2 is SMNVEV (reference sequence).

V and J are TRBV2 and TRBJ1-6; 10 nucleotides agree with TRBD1. Germline V gives CDR1 SNHLY, CDR2 FYNNEI. The CDR3 has 13 amino acids. Trimming removed 6 bases from V and 10 bases from J; junction bases left unmatched: 3. The CDR3 reads CASRETGGSPLHF. CDR3 bases: TGTGCCAGCAGAGAGACAGGGGGCTCACCCCTCCACTTT.

The V gene is TRBV4-1, the J gene TRBJ2-3; maybe TRBD2 (5 bases). The CDR3 length is 17 residues. The V and J ends lost 0 bases and 1 base respectively, with 14 bases between them. Germline values: CDR1 MGHRA, CDR2 YSYEKL. The CDR3 DNA is TGCGCCAGCAGCCAAGAGGCACCGGGGTCGGGCACAGATACGCAGTATTTT. This encodes CASSQEAPGSGTDTQYF.

V and J are TRBV7-3 and TRBJ2-1; D might be TRBD2 (5 bases). V shed 3 bases and J shed 6 bases, with 9 bases lying between them. CDR1 is SGHTA and CDR2 is FQGTGA in the germline V gene. The CDR3 consists of 13 residues. The CDR3 DNA reads as TGTGCCAGCAGCTTGTCGGGGATCAATGAGCAGTTCTTC. It specifies CASSLSGINEQFF.

The chain couples TRBV6-1 to TRBJ1-5; D possibly corresponds to TRBD1 (5 bases). Trimming left V 2 bases short and J 2 bases short, with 7 bases between. The CDR3 covers 14 residues. CDR1 is MNHNS, CDR2 SASEGT, per germline. As DNA, the CDR3 is TGTGCCAGCAGTGAATCAGGGCGCAATCAGCCCCAGCATTTT. Protein: CASSESGRNQPQHF.

J is TRBJ1-1 and V is TRBV14; 8 bases line up with TRBD1. The J segment lost 4 bases and the V segment lost 2 bases, leaving 6 bases of the junction unmatched. The CDR3 is made up of 15 amino acids. CDR1 is SGHDN, CDR2 FVKESK, per germline. The CDR3 DNA reads as TGTGCCAGCAGCCAATTCGGACAGGGACCCACTGAAGCTTTCTTT. It specifies CASSQFGQGPTEAFF.

V gene TRBV5-1 combines with J gene TRBJ2-2; possibly TRBD1 for D (6 bases). V was trimmed by 0 bases and J by 5 bases, leaving 11 bases between them. CDR3 length: 15 residues. The germline V gene has CDR1 SGHRS and CDR2 YFSETQ. The CDR3 bases are TGCGCCAGCAGCTTGGTGACAGGCGATACCGGGGAGCTGTTTTTT. It translates to CASSLVTGDTGELFF.

CDR3 amino acids: CSVAGDTYEKLFF. The CDR3 nucleotides read TGCAGCGTTGCAGGGGATACGTATGAAAAACTGTTTTTT. The genes are TRBV29-1 and TRBJ1-4; D possibly corresponds to TRBD1 (6 bases). CDR3 length equals 13 residues. Trimming pared 4 bases from V and 6 bases from J, leaving 12 bases between. Germline CDR1 is SQVTM and CDR2 is ANQGSEA.

This sequence joins TRBV9 and TRBJ1-2, with TRBD1 identical over 9 bases. The CDR3 has 13 amino acids. The J segment lost 6 bases and the V segment lost 2 bases, leaving 2 bases of the junction unmatched. CDR1 and CDR2 (germline): SGDLS, YYNGEE. The CDR3 DNA reads as TGTGCCAGCAGCGTCCGGACAGGGGATGGCTACACCTTC. Amino acid sequence: CASSVRTGDGYTF.

The rearrangement joins TRBV7-9 to TRBJ2-1, with 7 nucleotides matching TRBD1. The length of the CDR3 is 15 residues. Trimming took 5 bases from V and 5 from J; bases not matched to a gene: 9. Germline loops: CDR1 SEHNR, CDR2 FQNEAQ (reference sequence). CDR3 loop: CASSQARDSHNEQFF. CDR3 nucleotides: TGTGCCAGCAGCCAAGCTAGGGACAGCCACAATGAGCAGTTCTTC.

The genes are TRBV14 and TRBJ1-1, with D uncertain. Germline CDR1 reads SGHDN; CDR2 reads FVKESK. Between the trimmed V and J ends, which lost 1 base and 7 bases, there was a span of 7 bases. CDR3 length: 12 amino acids. As DNA, the CDR3 is TGTGCCAGCAGCCAAGGGGCATTTGAAGCTTTCTTT. Protein: CASSQGAFEAFF.

The chain joins TRBV19 to TRBJ1-5, with 8 positions matching TRBD1. Germline-derived CDR1 and CDR2 are LNHDA and SQIVND (reference sequence). V shed 4 bases, J shed 5 bases, and the junction held 4 bases outside the gene matches. The CDR3 is 14 residues long. The CDR3, as DNA: TGTGCCAGTAGTACGGACAGGGATTATCAGCCCCAGCATTTT. Protein sequence: CASSTDRDYQPQHF.

This chain links TRBV11-2 with TRBJ2-1; D may correspond to TRBD1 or TRBD2 (5 bases each). CDR1 and CDR2 from the germline V gene are SGHAT and FQNNGV. The CDR3 totals 14 residues. V was clipped by 2 bases and J by 9 bases, with 14 bases between them. The CDR3 protein is CASSLTIRDPEQFF. CDR3 sequence (DNA): TGTGCCAGCAGCTTAACAATCAGGGACCCTGAGCAGTTCTTC.